This is a list of T cell receptor beta chains from one sample in a study of cytomegalovirus exposure and HLA in healthy donors. Sequencing was performed with immunoSEQ multiplex PCR; in TCRdb, only in-frame clones are kept and a portion is missing. In the table there are fewer than 150,000 clones, around 77% of which are singletons. Sequencing was performed on PBMCs. Source of these receptors: a man aged 25-40 years in good health and CMV-seronegative. Both conserved end residues are part of each CDR3. The order of the fields is V gene, clone size, J gene, D gene, CDR3 protein, CDR3 DNA. A D gene is named only where the DNA matches it firmly. Some rows mark clone size as missing; the rest say once, few, many or name a class of expanded clone.

>TRBV6-5|NA|TRBJ2-1|TRBD1
CASSYSTGGYNEQFF
TGTGCCAGCAGTTACTCGACAGGGGGCTACAATGAGCAGTTCTTC
>TRBV5-1|NA|TRBJ1-4|NA
CASSSQPSGEGEKLFF
TGCGCCAGCAGCTCCCAGCCCTCAGGGGAGGGGGAAAAACTGTTTTTT
>TRBV5-3|NA|TRBJ1-5|TRBD1
CARSSPRTGINQPQHF
TGTGCCAGAAGCTCCCCCAGGACAGGTATCAATCAGCCCCAGCATTTT
>TRBV29-1|NA|TRBJ2-7|NA
CSASNTGLNEQYF
TGCAGCGCCTCGAATACCGGGTTGAACGAGCAGTACTTC
>TRBV6-5|NA|TRBJ1-2|NA
CASSYSKGGYGYTF
TGTGCCAGCAGTTACTCGAAGGGGGGGTATGGCTACACCTTC
>TRBV7-8|NA|TRBJ2-7|NA
CASSLAFPRTYHEQYF
TGTGCCAGCAGCTTAGCTTTTCCGAGAACTTACCACGAGCAGTACTTC
>TRBV5-1|once|TRBJ2-5|TRBD1
CASSGTGGQAQYF
TGCGCCAGCAGCGGGACAGGGGGACAGGCCCAGTACTTC
>TRBV7-9|once|TRBJ2-2|NA
CASSPPPTGELFF
TGTGCCAGCAGCCCTCCCCCCACCGGGGAGCTGTTTTTT
>TRBV10-2|once|TRBJ2-7|NA
CASRAQSDYEQYF
TGCGCCAGCAGGGCACAGTCCGACTACGAGCAGTACTTC
>TRBV9|NA|TRBJ2-2|TRBD1
CASSGGQGARAGELFF
TGTGCCAGCAGCGGAGGACAGGGGGCTAGGGCCGGGGAGCTGTTTTTT
>TRBV6-5|NA|TRBJ1-5|TRBD1
CASSRRDSLDTPQHF
TGTGCCAGCAGTCGCCGGGACAGCCTTGATACGCCCCAGCATTTT
>TRBV12-5|NA|TRBJ2-7|TRBD1
CASGFLRDRGMYEQYF
TGTGCTAGTGGTTTCCTCCGGGACAGGGGTATGTACGAGCAGTACTTC
>TRBV5-4|NA|TRBJ2-3|NA
CASSLRPTALTDTQYF
TGTGCCAGCAGCTTGCGCCCTACCGCACTCACAGATACGCAGTATTTT
>TRBV6-4|NA|TRBJ2-1|NA
CASSDEGGASYNEQFF
TGTGCCAGCAGTGACGAGGGCGGGGCCTCCTACAATGAGCAGTTCTTC
>TRBV2|NA|TRBJ1-6|NA
CASSAADKRNSPLHF
TGTGCCAGCAGTGCCGCCGACAAACGTAATTCACCCCTCCACTTT
>TRBV19|NA|TRBJ2-5|TRBD1
CASSRMGQLQETQYF
TGTGCCAGTAGTAGGATGGGACAGCTCCAAGAGACCCAGTACTTC
>TRBV11-1|NA|TRBJ2-3|TRBD1
CASSSSQGVDTQYF
TGTGCCAGCAGCTCTTCTCAGGGGGTGGATACGCAGTATTTT
>TRBV7-3|NA|TRBJ2-1|NA
CASSQGGPRNEQFF
TGTGCCAGCAGCCAAGGAGGGCCCAGGAATGAGCAGTTCTTC
>TRBV30|NA|TRBJ1-2|NA
CAWSRGRTGGYTF
TGTGCCTGGAGCCGGGGGAGGACTGGTGGCTACACCTTC
>TRBV10-1|NA|TRBJ2-7|NA
CASYSSQLGYEQYF
TGCGCCAGCTATTCGTCACAGCTGGGCTACGAGCAGTACTTC
>TRBV2|NA|TRBJ2-5|TRBD1
CASTDWGQQETQYF
TGTGCCAGCACTGACTGGGGACAGCAAGAGACCCAGTACTTC
>TRBV19|NA|TRBJ1-3|NA
CASSIEAAGNTIYF
TGTGCCAGTAGTATCGAGGCAGCTGGAAACACCATATATTTT
>TRBV6-1|NA|TRBJ2-1|TRBD2
CASSEAHGGGAWAQFF
TGTGCCAGCAGTGAAGCCCACGGCGGGGGGGCGTGGGCGCAGTTCTTC
>TRBV7-8|NA|TRBJ2-7|NA
CASSLARARSLYEQYF
TGTGCCAGCAGCTTAGCGCGGGCTAGAAGTCTTTACGAGCAGTACTTC
>TRBV6-6|NA|TRBJ1-2|NA
CASSGNYGYTF
TGTGCCAGCAGTGGCAACTATGGCTACACCTTC
>TRBV6-1|NA|TRBJ1-1|NA
CASSEAYGERAFF
TGTGCCAGCAGTGAAGCTTACGGAGAAAGGGCTTTCTTT
>TRBV29-1|NA|TRBJ2-1|NA
CSVARADVEQFF
TGCAGCGTGGCTAGAGCTGACGTTGAGCAGTTCTTC
>TRBV2|few|TRBJ1-4|NA
CASSQGAAFGEKLFF
TGTGCCAGCAGTCAAGGGGCAGCCTTTGGGGAAAAACTGTTTTTT
>TRBV2|NA|TRBJ1-1|NA
CASSPRESGLNTEAFF
TGTGCCAGCAGCCCTCGGGAAAGCGGCCTGAACACTGAAGCTTTCTTT
>TRBV29-1|NA|TRBJ2-1|TRBD2
CSVEAKAGGRVDEQFF
TGCAGCGTTGAAGCTAAAGCGGGAGGCCGGGTGGATGAGCAGTTCTTC
>TRBV15|NA|TRBJ1-6|NA
CATSRDPGDSPLHF
TGTGCCACCAGCAGAGATCCGGGGGATTCACCCCTCCACTTT
>TRBV4-2|NA|TRBJ2-2|TRBD2
CASSHLGGGPNTGELFF
TGTGCCAGCAGCCATTTGGGCGGGGGGCCAAACACCGGGGAGCTGTTTTTT
>TRBV10-1|NA|TRBJ2-3|TRBD1
CASSEGQGTDTQYF
TGCGCCAGCAGTGAGGGACAGGGCACAGATACGCAGTATTTT
>TRBV5-1|NA|TRBJ1-1|NA
CASSLGLGGVRRNTEAFF
TGCGCCAGCAGCTTGGGGTTGGGGGGGGTTAGGAGGAACACTGAAGCTTTCTTT
>TRBV6-1|once|TRBJ1-5|TRBD1
CASSELLRQGSIYQPQHF
TGTGCCAGCAGTGAATTATTACGACAGGGGTCTATCTATCAGCCCCAGCATTTT
>TRBV7-6|NA|TRBJ2-1|TRBD2
CASSSGLAGVFFNEQFF
TGTGCCAGCAGCTCAGGACTAGCGGGAGTTTTTTTTAATGAGCAGTTCTTC
>TRBV5-1|NA|TRBJ1-3|NA
CASSLGSGLGNTIYF
TGCGCCAGCAGCTTGGGGTCAGGGTTAGGAAACACCATATATTTT
>TRBV28|NA|TRBJ1-1|NA
CASRFSLVASEAFF
TGTGCCAGCAGGTTTAGTTTGGTGGCTAGTGAAGCTTTCTTT
>TRBV5-1|NA|TRBJ2-7|NA
CASSLVGSEQYF
TGCGCCAGCAGCCTCGTTGGCTCCGAGCAGTACTTC
>TRBV5-4|NA|TRBJ2-1|NA
CASSPRRNEQFF
TGTGCCAGCAGCCCAAGGAGGAATGAGCAGTTCTTC
>TRBV7-6|NA|TRBJ2-7|TRBD1
CASSLRGGSSYEQYF
TGTGCCAGCAGCTTGAGAGGGGGCAGCTCCTACGAGCAGTACTTC
>TRBV6-6|NA|TRBJ2-7|TRBD1
CASTPKSGGEQYF
TGTGCCAGCACCCCCAAATCAGGGGGCGAGCAGTACTTC
>TRBV5-5|medium-sized|TRBJ1-2|NA
CASSLEAGDNYGYTF
TGTGCCAGCAGCTTGGAGGCAGGGGATAACTATGGCTACACCTTC
>TRBV27|NA|TRBJ2-3|TRBD2
CASSFGGRGIDTQYF
TGTGCCAGCAGTTTTGGTGGGAGGGGCATAGATACGCAGTATTTT
>TRBV5-1|NA|TRBJ2-5|NA
CASSLARDSLQETQYF
TGCGCCAGCAGCTTGGCGCGGGATTCCCTCCAAGAGACCCAGTACTTC
>TRBV28|NA|TRBJ1-5|TRBD1
CASSWDRGNNQPQHF
TGTGCCAGCAGTTGGGACAGGGGAAACAATCAGCCCCAGCATTTT